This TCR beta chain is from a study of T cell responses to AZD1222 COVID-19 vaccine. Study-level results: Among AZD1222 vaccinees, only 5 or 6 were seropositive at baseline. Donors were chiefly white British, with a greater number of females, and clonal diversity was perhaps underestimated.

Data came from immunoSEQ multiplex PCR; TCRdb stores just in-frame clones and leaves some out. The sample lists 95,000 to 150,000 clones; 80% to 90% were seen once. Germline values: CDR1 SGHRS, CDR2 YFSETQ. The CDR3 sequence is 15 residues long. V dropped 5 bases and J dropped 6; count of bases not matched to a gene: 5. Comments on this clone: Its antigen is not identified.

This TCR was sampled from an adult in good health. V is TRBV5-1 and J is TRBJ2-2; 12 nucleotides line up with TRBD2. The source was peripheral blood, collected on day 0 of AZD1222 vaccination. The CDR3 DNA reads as TGCGCCAGCAGACCCGGGACTAGCGGGCCCGGGGAGCTGTTTTTT. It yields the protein CASRPGTSGPGELFF.